A selection of T cell receptor beta chains follows, all from one sample in a study of blood T cell repertoires in COVID-19. The method was immunoSEQ multiplex PCR; TCRdb's version includes in-frame clones alone and lacks a portion of them. The table includes about 190,000 clones, around three quarters detected once. The sample taken for sequencing was peripheral blood. The receptors derive from a man aged 55 to 70 with active or convalescent COVID-19. CDR3s include the opening cysteine and the closing phenylalanine or tryptophan. Size values are once, few and many counts, or a class for expanded clones, and some rows have none.

CDR3 protein: CASSSQYEQFF
V gene: TRBV12-3/TRBV12-4
J gene: TRBJ2-1
clone size: NA

CDR3 protein: CAAKTGQNTEAFF
V gene: TRBV28
J gene: TRBJ1-1
clone size: NA

CDR3 protein: CASSLGTGHSPLHF
V gene: TRBV11-2
J gene: TRBJ1-6
clone size: NA

CDR3 protein: CASSLVAAGGAYEQYF
V gene: TRBV18
J gene: TRBJ2-7
clone size: NA

CDR3 protein: CASRGYRATEAFF
V gene: TRBV6-5
J gene: TRBJ1-1
clone size: few

CDR3 protein: CASSPPPALGGQETQYF
V gene: TRBV3-1/TRBV3-2
J gene: TRBJ2-5
clone size: NA

CDR3 protein: CATSDAGTQYF
V gene: TRBV24-1
J gene: TRBJ2-5
clone size: NA

CDR3 protein: CASSRGAAGGKQYF
V gene: TRBV19
J gene: TRBJ2-7
clone size: few

CDR3 protein: CASRQLQGEAFNQPQHF
V gene: TRBV28
J gene: TRBJ1-5
clone size: NA

CDR3 protein: CSGGTGNTEAFF
V gene: TRBV29-1
J gene: TRBJ1-1
clone size: NA

CDR3 protein: CASSPRGGESGANVLTF
V gene: TRBV7-9
J gene: TRBJ2-6
clone size: NA

CDR3 protein: CASSSTGNTEAFF
V gene: TRBV12-3/TRBV12-4
J gene: TRBJ1-1
clone size: NA

CDR3 protein: CASTPRGDRESETQYF
V gene: TRBV6-4
J gene: TRBJ2-5
clone size: NA

CDR3 protein: CASSSPAERSPLHF
V gene: TRBV28
J gene: TRBJ1-6
clone size: few

CDR3 protein: CASSLVTIKGAGNTIYF
V gene: TRBV7-2
J gene: TRBJ1-3
clone size: NA

CDR3 protein: CASSHRGLSYNSPLHF
V gene: TRBV7-9
J gene: TRBJ1-6
clone size: NA

CDR3 protein: CASRRQSLSGANVLTF
V gene: TRBV2
J gene: TRBJ2-6
clone size: NA

CDR3 protein: CASSQGPSGLEQFF
V gene: TRBV3-1/TRBV3-2
J gene: TRBJ2-1
clone size: NA

CDR3 protein: CASSLDSPNTEAFF
V gene: TRBV5-1
J gene: TRBJ1-1
clone size: once

CDR3 protein: CASSQDAGQRGTSAFF
V gene: TRBV4-2
J gene: TRBJ1-1
clone size: NA

CDR3 protein: CASSEQGVTYEQYF
V gene: TRBV5-1
J gene: TRBJ2-7
clone size: NA

CDR3 protein: CASSVAPGGGEQFF
V gene: TRBV9
J gene: TRBJ2-1
clone size: NA

CDR3 protein: CASSFNQGWNTEAFF
V gene: TRBV7-8
J gene: TRBJ1-1
clone size: once

CDR3 protein: CASSPQGARADTQYF
V gene: TRBV5-1
J gene: TRBJ2-3
clone size: NA

CDR3 protein: CASSLARASGSVYEQYF
V gene: TRBV11-1
J gene: TRBJ2-7
clone size: NA

CDR3 protein: CASNNDRGTNQPQHF
V gene: TRBV19
J gene: TRBJ1-5
clone size: NA

CDR3 protein: CASSNRGRVDTEAFF
V gene: TRBV5-5
J gene: TRBJ1-1
clone size: NA

CDR3 protein: CASSFGQGAGEAFF
V gene: TRBV7-8
J gene: TRBJ1-1
clone size: NA

CDR3 protein: CSASVGQYEQYF
V gene: TRBV29-1
J gene: TRBJ2-7
clone size: NA

CDR3 protein: CASSQRRGTSVYNEQFF
V gene: TRBV3-1/TRBV3-2
J gene: TRBJ2-1
clone size: NA

CDR3 protein: CASSQDLTLWGQGRAFF
V gene: TRBV3-1/TRBV3-2
J gene: TRBJ1-1
clone size: NA

CDR3 protein: CASSPLQEEGYTF
V gene: TRBV12-3/TRBV12-4
J gene: TRBJ1-2
clone size: NA

CDR3 protein: CASSLTPVSYNEQFF
V gene: TRBV27
J gene: TRBJ2-1
clone size: NA

CDR3 protein: CASSFGTSGSYEQYF
V gene: TRBV5-1
J gene: TRBJ2-7
clone size: NA

CDR3 protein: CATATYEQYF
V gene: TRBV15
J gene: TRBJ2-7
clone size: NA

CDR3 protein: CASSLVITGYNEQFF
V gene: TRBV5-6
J gene: TRBJ2-1
clone size: NA

CDR3 protein: CASSQAGGGREAEQYF
V gene: TRBV3-1/TRBV3-2
J gene: TRBJ2-7
clone size: NA

CDR3 protein: CAIMGGDTQYF
V gene: TRBV10-3
J gene: TRBJ2-3
clone size: few

CDR3 protein: CASTDRDDNYGYTF
V gene: TRBV6-5
J gene: TRBJ1-2
clone size: NA

CDR3 protein: CASSFMGGAPSSGANVLTF
V gene: TRBV28
J gene: TRBJ2-6
clone size: NA

CDR3 protein: CAWTAGATTGELFF
V gene: TRBV30
J gene: TRBJ2-2
clone size: NA

CDR3 protein: CASSYSVEDTQYF
V gene: TRBV6-2/TRBV6-3
J gene: TRBJ2-3
clone size: NA

CDR3 protein: CASSVSGTTDTQYF
V gene: TRBV19
J gene: TRBJ2-3
clone size: NA

CDR3 protein: CASSGQGGWGELFF
V gene: TRBV2
J gene: TRBJ2-2
clone size: once

CDR3 protein: CASSSGLAGSVEQFF
V gene: TRBV6-6
J gene: TRBJ2-1
clone size: few

CDR3 protein: CASTEAQGWESEQYF
V gene: TRBV5-1
J gene: TRBJ2-7
clone size: few

CDR3 protein: CSVEDPQRVLTDTQYF
V gene: TRBV29-1
J gene: TRBJ2-3
clone size: once

CDR3 protein: CASSSRLAGASGELFF
V gene: TRBV28
J gene: TRBJ2-2
clone size: NA

CDR3 protein: CASSDRGRPQHF
V gene: TRBV6-1
J gene: TRBJ1-5
clone size: NA

CDR3 protein: CASSLMLEAGAGEFF
V gene: TRBV5-1
J gene: TRBJ2-1
clone size: NA

CDR3 protein: CATSRVSGSYNEQFF
V gene: TRBV15
J gene: TRBJ2-1
clone size: NA

CDR3 protein: CATSVGQSNQPQHF
V gene: TRBV24-1
J gene: TRBJ1-5
clone size: NA

CDR3 protein: CASRLTGDFEAFF
V gene: TRBV6-5
J gene: TRBJ1-1
clone size: NA

CDR3 protein: CASSFRQGYEQYF
V gene: TRBV5-6
J gene: TRBJ2-7
clone size: NA

CDR3 protein: CASSLPAARGYTF
V gene: TRBV28
J gene: TRBJ1-2
clone size: NA

CDR3 protein: CASSQVRSSGGLGEQFF
V gene: TRBV4-2
J gene: TRBJ2-1
clone size: NA

CDR3 protein: CASSQTKGVLGTDTQYF
V gene: TRBV4-3
J gene: TRBJ2-3
clone size: NA